The following is a T cell receptor beta chain sequence with its context. Per the original data handling: The authors estimated nucleated cell counts from reference gene primer amplification. Sequencing used immunoSEQ multiplex PCR; TCRdb keeps in-frame clones, though not all of them. The V and J calls and clone size are taken from that table; D and trimming were inferred from the DNA. The table has about 120,000 clones, more than 65% seen once. The data originate from a study of blood T cell repertoires in COVID-19. On the study more broadly: From the United States, Italy and Spain came samples of acute and convalescent COVID-19. PBMCs, B-cell-depleted T cells, or T cells were the source of the cDNA or gDNA that made up the material.

Germline V gives CDR1 SQVTM, CDR2 ANQGSEA. The CDR3 spans 11 residues. Trimming removed 3 bases from V and 6 bases from J, with 8 bases in between. V and J are TRBV29-1 and TRBJ1-2; D is unclear. The sample taken for sequencing was peripheral blood. This sequence was found in a man between 45 and 60 years old with acute or convalescent COVID-19. CDR3 in DNA: TGCAGCGTTGAGGGAGGCGATGGCTACACCTTC. Amino acid sequence: CSVEGGDGYTF.